A selection of T cell receptor beta chains follows, all from one sample in a study of T cell changes during pregnancy in multiple sclerosis. Some clones are missing from TCRdb's copy, which holds only in-frame ones; the method was immunoSEQ multiplex PCR. Of under 85,000 clones in the sample, around 90% were seen once. This material consisted of CD4+ T cells from peripheral blood mononuclear cells, taken before pregnancy. Receptor source: a female donor with multiple sclerosis, enrolled in a pregnancy study. The CDR3 runs from the conserved cysteine through the conserved F or W. Fields, in order: J gene, clone size, D gene, V gene, CDR3 protein, CDR3 DNA. A D gene is named only where the DNA matches it firmly. Part of the rows lack a size; the others show once, few, many or a class for expanded clones.

TRBJ1-2 - - TRBV18 CASSPPRPGADYGYTF TGTGCCAGCTCACCACCGAGGCCAGGGGCTGACTATGGCTACACCTTC
TRBJ2-5 once TRBD1 TRBV18 CASSDTGVETQYF TGTGCCAGCTCGGATACAGGGGTAGAGACCCAGTACTTC
TRBJ2-2 few - TRBV5-5 CASSLDRQLLTGELFF TGTGCCAGCAGCCTTGACAGACAACTCCTAACCGGGGAGCTGTTTTTT
TRBJ2-3 - TRBD2 TRBV5-1 CASSLASSGSTDTQYF TGCGCCAGCAGCTTGGCTTCTAGCGGGTCCACAGATACGCAGTATTTT
TRBJ1-2 - - TRBV4-1 CASSQTLRGGGYYGYTF TGCGCCAGCAGCCAAACCCTACGGGGAGGGGGTTACTATGGCTACACCTTC
TRBJ1-6 - - TRBV7-2 CASSLAPGDSPLHF TGTGCCAGCAGCTTAGCCCCGGGGGATTCACCCCTCCACTTT
TRBJ2-2 - TRBD2 TRBV6-4 CASSDQGLAGTGELFF TGTGCCAGCAGTGATCAAGGACTAGCGGGGACCGGGGAGCTGTTTTTT
TRBJ1-4 once TRBD1 TRBV28 CASSFSVSGTGNEKLFF TGTGCCAGCAGTTTCTCAGTTTCCGGGACAGGAAATGAAAAACTGTTTTTT
TRBJ2-1 - TRBD2 TRBV28 CASLGLAGGGAYNEQFF TGTGCCAGCCTGGGGCTAGCGGGAGGGGGGGCCTACAATGAGCAGTTCTTC
TRBJ1-2 - TRBD1 TRBV30 CAWSAGQGAYGYTF TGTGCCTGGTCGGCCGGACAGGGGGCCTATGGCTACACCTTC
TRBJ2-1 - TRBD2 TRBV10-3 CAISENGLAGTNEQFF TGTGCCATCAGTGAGAATGGACTAGCGGGTACTAATGAGCAGTTCTTC
TRBJ1-3 - TRBD1 TRBV7-2 CASSAKTQGAGGNTIYF TGTGCCAGCAGCGCGAAAACCCAGGGGGCGGGCGGAAACACCATATATTTT
TRBJ2-1 - - TRBV29-1 CSVEGALSSYNEQFF TGCAGCGTTGAGGGGGCCTTAAGCTCCTACAATGAGCAGTTCTTC
TRBJ2-7 - - TRBV15 CATSRDIGENSYEQYF TGTGCCACCAGCAGAGATATAGGGGAAAACTCCTACGAGCAGTACTTC
TRBJ2-7 once TRBD1 TRBV7-2 CASRRPGTAAYEQYF TGTGCCAGCAGGCGCCCCGGGACAGCAGCCTACGAGCAGTACTTC
TRBJ2-7 - TRBD1 TRBV6-4 CASSGPGQGAYEQYF TGTGCCAGCAGCGGACCGGGACAGGGGGCCTACGAGCAGTACTTC
TRBJ1-3 once TRBD1 TRBV6-5 CASTNRGPSGNTIYF TGTGCCAGCACAAACAGGGGGCCCTCTGGAAACACCATATATTTT
TRBJ2-1 - - TRBV5-1 CASRHGRGSGTTNEQFF TGCGCCAGCAGGCATGGGAGGGGAAGCGGGACAACCAATGAGCAGTTCTTC
TRBJ2-2 - TRBD2 TRBV19 CASTSTSGSHGELFF TGTGCCAGTACCTCGACTAGCGGGAGTCACGGGGAGCTGTTTTTT
TRBJ1-3 - - TRBV25-1 CASSELSNPGNTIYF TGTGCCAGCAGTGAATTGAGCAACCCTGGAAACACCATATATTTT
TRBJ1-3 - - TRBV7-2 CASSPTHSSGNTIYF TGTGCCAGCAGCCCAACCCACAGCTCTGGAAACACCATATATTTT
TRBJ2-1 - TRBD2 TRBV5-6 CASSRGWGGSYNEQFF TGTGCCAGCAGCCGGGGGTGGGGGGGGTCCTACAATGAGCAGTTCTTC
TRBJ2-5 once - TRBV27 CASSSTSQETQYF TGTGCCAGCAGTTCCACTTCGCAAGAGACCCAGTACTTC
TRBJ2-3 - TRBD2 TRBV13 CASSWGTSGAVDTQYF TGTGCCAGCAGCTGGGGGACTAGCGGGGCGGTAGATACGCAGTATTTT
TRBJ1-4 few - TRBV7-9 CASSWASGLRQATNEKLFF TGTGCCAGCAGCTGGGCGTCAGGACTCCGACAAGCAACTAATGAAAAACTGTTTTTT
TRBJ1-5 - TRBD1 TRBV19 CASSIPSTGVDNQPQHF TGTGCCAGTAGTATCCCATCGACAGGGGTAGACAATCAGCCCCAGCATTTT
TRBJ1-5 - TRBD1 TRBV5-4 CASSLDPGTGWPQHF TGTGCCAGCAGCTTGGACCCCGGGACAGGGTGGCCCCAGCATTTT
TRBJ2-5 - - TRBV28 CASSSTLADQETQYF TGTGCCAGCAGTTCTACCTTAGCGGATCAAGAGACCCAGTACTTC
TRBJ2-3 - - TRBV2 CASSPWTGSTDTQYF TGTGCCAGCAGCCCTTGGACTGGTAGCACAGATACGCAGTATTTT
TRBJ2-1 - TRBD1 TRBV18 CASSPPRTGGGIAYNEQFF TGTGCCAGCTCACCACCCCGGACAGGGGGAGGAATCGCGTACAATGAGCAGTTCTTC
TRBJ2-3 - TRBD2 TRBV11-3 CASSLGSGTSSTDTQYF TGTGCCAGCAGCTTAGGATCCGGGACTAGCAGCACAGATACGCAGTATTTT
TRBJ1-1 - TRBD1 TRBV6-5 CASTSLTGSTEAFF TGTGCCAGCACCTCGCTGACAGGGTCCACTGAAGCTTTCTTT
TRBJ2-7 - TRBD2 TRBV28 CASSLLGGTSGTREQYF TGTGCCAGCAGTTTATTAGGCGGGACTAGCGGGACGAGGGAGCAGTACTTC
TRBJ1-6 - - TRBV9 CASSEGQTYNSPLHF TGTGCCAGCAGCGAGGGACAAACCTATAATTCACCCCTCCACTTT
TRBJ2-1 - TRBD2 TRBV9 CASSVPRELAGVPSYNEQFF TGTGCCAGCAGCGTACCCCGAGAACTAGCGGGAGTCCCCTCCTACAATGAGCAGTTCTTC
TRBJ1-1 - - TRBV30 CAWSVREGTEAFF TGTGCCTGGAGTGTACGCGAGGGCACTGAAGCTTTCTTT
TRBJ2-7 - TRBD2 TRBV7-9 CASSLSRLGSGGSYEQYF TGTGCCAGCAGCTTATCCCGCCTAGGTAGCGGGGGATCCTACGAGCAGTACTTC
TRBJ2-7 - - TRBV6-1 CASSSDSAPGRQYF TGTGCCAGCAGTTCCGACAGCGCGCCCGGGAGGCAGTACTTC
TRBJ2-5 - TRBD1 TRBV18 CASSPGDRLKETQYF TGTGCCAGCTCACCTGGGGACAGACTAAAAGAGACCCAGTACTTC
TRBJ2-3 - - TRBV18 CASSPGLGTDTQYF TGTGCCAGCTCACCGGGACTTGGCACAGATACGCAGTATTTT
TRBJ1-6 - TRBD1 TRBV2 CASSPTGVNSPLHF TGTGCCAGCAGCCCGACAGGGGTTAATTCACCCCTCCACTTT
TRBJ2-7 - - TRBV11-2 CASSSGLPGGSNKYEQYF TGTGCCAGCAGCTCGGGACTACCGGGGGGCTCGAATAAATACGAGCAGTACTTC
TRBJ2-6 - TRBD1 TRBV4-2 CASDPGQGFSGANVLTF TGTGCCAGCGACCCGGGACAGGGCTTCTCTGGGGCCAACGTCCTGACTTTC
TRBJ1-4 - - TRBV5-5 CASSFRGSGGVDEKLFF TGTGCCAGCAGCTTCAGGGGATCGGGAGGGGTTGATGAAAAACTGTTTTTT
TRBJ2-1 - - TRBV5-1 CASSLDGRLGGNEQFF TGCGCCAGCAGCTTGGATGGCAGGCTGGGGGGCAATGAGCAGTTCTTC